The sequence of this T cell receptor (beta chain) was determined in a study of control samples from healthy donors and cancer patients. The length of the CDR3 is 16 residues. Trimming left V 0 bases short and J 3 bases short, with 9 bases between. Germline assignment: CDR1 MNHEY and CDR2 SVGAGI. Generated by immunoSEQ multiplex PCR, the TCRdb table keeps only in-frame clones and is missing some. The data show just over 9,000 clones, with about 91% seen just once and roughly 21% held by the top ten. V and J are TRBV6-5 and TRBJ2-6; the D is unclear. The clonotype comes from a man aged 55-75 years with colorectal cancer. The specimen was PBMCs. The CDR3 sequence: CASSYSKGRGANVLTF. The CDR3 DNA is TGTGCCAGCAGTTACTCGAAAGGGCGTGGGGCCAACGTCCTGACTTTC.